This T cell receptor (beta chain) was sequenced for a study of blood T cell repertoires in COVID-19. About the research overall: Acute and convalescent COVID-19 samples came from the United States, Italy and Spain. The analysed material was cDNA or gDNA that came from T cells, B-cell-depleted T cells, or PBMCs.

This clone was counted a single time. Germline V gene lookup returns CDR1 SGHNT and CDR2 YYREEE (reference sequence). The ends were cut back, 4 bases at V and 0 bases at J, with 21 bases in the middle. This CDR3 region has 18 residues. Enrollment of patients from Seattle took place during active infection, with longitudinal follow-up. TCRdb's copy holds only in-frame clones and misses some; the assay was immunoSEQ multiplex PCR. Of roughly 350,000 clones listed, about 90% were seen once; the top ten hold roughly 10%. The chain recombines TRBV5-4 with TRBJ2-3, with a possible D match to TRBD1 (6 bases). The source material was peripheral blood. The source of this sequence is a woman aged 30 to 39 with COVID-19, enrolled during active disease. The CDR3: CASSPHPTTGGSTDTQYF. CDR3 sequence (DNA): TGTGCCAGCAGCCCCCATCCTACGACAGGCGGGAGCACAGATACGCAGTATTTT.